The next 24 T cell receptor beta chains were all read from a single sample in a study of control samples from healthy donors and cancer patients. The method was immunoSEQ multiplex PCR; TCRdb's version includes in-frame clones alone and lacks a portion of them. The table lists 150,000 or so clones, approximately 92% of them singletons. Sequencing was performed on blood. The receptors originated from a woman aged 45-59 years in good health.

The chain carries TRBV9 and TRBJ2-1, with D perhaps assigned TRBD1 or TRBD2 (6 bases each). Germline lookup yields CDR1 SGDLS and CDR2 YYNGEE. The V end lost 3 bases, the J end lost 2 bases, and 24 bases lay between the germline ends. The CDR3 covers 19 residues. This CDR3 reads CASSEQSSGADRTYNEQFF. In DNA, the CDR3 is TGTGCCAGCAGCGAACAGTCTTCGGGGGCAGACAGGACCTACAATGAGCAGTTCTTC.

The V and J genes are TRBV2 and TRBJ1-4; the match to TRBD1 covers 9 bases. V lost 6 bases, J lost 4 bases, and 6 bases stayed unmatched. This CDR3 comprises 15 residues. The germline gives CDR1 SNHLY, CDR2 FYNNEI. The CDR3 reads CASRPGQGRNEKLFF. The CDR3 DNA sequence: TGTGCCAGCAGACCTGGACAGGGGCGTAATGAAAAACTGTTTTTT.

The chain joins TRBV5-4 to TRBJ2-5; TRBD2 matches at 15 bases. The CDR3 loop spans 16 amino acids. Germline values: CDR1 SGHNT, CDR2 YYREEE (reference sequence). V lost 6 bases to trimming and J lost 2 bases; unmatched junction nucleotides: 5. Here the CDR3 reads CASTLGLAGGQETQYF. The CDR3 bases are TGTGCCAGCACCCTTGGACTAGCGGGGGGGCAAGAGACCCAGTACTTC.

The sample holds one count of this clone. The chain couples TRBV2 to TRBJ2-7, with D possibly matching TRBD2 (6 bases). Germline V CDR1 and CDR2: SNHLY, FYNNEI. This CDR3 is built from 14 residues. The germline V and J ends were trimmed by 6 bases and 2 bases, with 14 bases remaining between them. The CDR3 region is CASSRLEGPYEQYF. Here the CDR3 DNA reads TGTGCCAGCAGCCGACTAGAGGGCCCCTACGAGCAGTACTTC.

The chain uses TRBV5-4 and TRBJ1-6; D not resolved. The V gene's germline CDR1 is SGHNT and CDR2 YYREEE (reference sequence). The CDR3 spans 15 residues. V lost 2 bases and J lost 8, with 14 bases in between. Here the CDR3 DNA reads TGTGCCAGCAGCTTAGAGTCCCGGGCGGATTCACCCCTCCACTTT. Encoded protein: CASSLESRADSPLHF.

This chain connects TRBV15 to TRBJ2-3; 7 bases line up with TRBD2. V shed 5 bases, J shed 0 bases, and the junction held 8 bases outside the gene matches. CDR1 LNHNV and CDR2 YYDKDF come from the germline V gene (reference sequence). The CDR3 totals 16 residues. Here the CDR3 DNA reads TGTGCCACCAGCCCCCTTCGCGGGAGAAGCACAGATACGCAGTATTTT. This encodes CATSPLRGRSTDTQYF.

The rearrangement uses TRBV30 and TRBJ2-1; 9 bases are a match to TRBD1. CDR3 length equals 14 residues. V trimming: 6 bases; J trimming: 8 bases; junction bases outside the gene matches: 11. Germline CDR1 is GTSNPN and CDR2 is SVGIG (reference sequence). The CDR3 sequence: CACLAGTGKDEQFF. The DNA for the CDR3 is TGTGCCTGCCTAGCAGGGACAGGGAAGGATGAGCAGTTCTTC.

This chain links TRBV5-6 with TRBJ1-3, with D perhaps matching TRBD1 (6 bases). The CDR3 has 16 amino acids. V dropped 4 bases and J dropped 0 bases, with 14 bases sitting between them. Looked up from germline, CDR1 is SGHDT and CDR2 is YYEEEE. The CDR3 reads CASSPGGSRSGNTIYF. The CDR3 DNA follows: TGTGCCAGCAGCCCTGGGGGCAGCCGCTCTGGAAACACCATATATTTT.

This sequence joins TRBV7-9 and TRBJ2-3, with D possibly being TRBD2 (6 bases). Germline-derived CDR1 and CDR2 are SEHNR and FQNEAQ (reference sequence). Trimming cost V 5 bases and J 8 bases, with 26 bases left between them. This CDR3 has 17 amino acids. The CDR3 spells CASSPPLTGTQPGTQYF. The CDR3 DNA is TGTGCCAGCAGCCCCCCCTTAACCGGGACTCAGCCGGGTACGCAGTATTTT.

The rearrangement joins TRBV5-1 to TRBJ2-7; D is uncertain. Germline CDR1 and CDR2: SGHRS and YFSETQ. The CDR3 extends over 14 amino acids. V was cut by 3 bases and J by 0 bases, with 10 bases left in between. CDR3 region: CASSSLQNSYEQYF. CDR3 nucleotide sequence: TGCGCCAGCAGCTCACTACAGAACTCCTACGAGCAGTACTTC. The entire variable domain, with the rest obtained from reference TRBV5-1 and TRBJ2-7, is as follows: KAGVTQTPRYLIKTRGQQVTLSCSPISGHRSVSWYQQTPGQGLQFLFEYFSETQRNKGNFPGRFSGRQFSNSRSEMNVSTLELGDSALYLCASSSLQNSYEQYFGPGTRLTVT.

V gene TRBV6-6 combines with J gene TRBJ1-2, with D perhaps TRBD1 (5 bases). This CDR3 spans 15 amino acids. The germline V and J ends were trimmed by 0 bases and 6 bases, with 14 bases remaining between them. Germline CDR1 MNHNY, CDR2 SVGAGI (reference sequence). In DNA form, the CDR3 reads TGTGCCAGCAGTTACTCGTCTGGGGGTACAGATGGCTACACCTTC. Its translation: CASSYSSGGTDGYTF.

The J gene is TRBJ2-3, the V gene TRBV6-5, with 7 positions matching TRBD2. This CDR3 is built from 15 residues. The trim removed 0 bases at V and 3 bases at J, leaving 3 bases unmatched. Germline values: CDR1 MNHEY, CDR2 SVGAGI. DNA for the CDR3: TGTGCCAGCAGTTACTCTGGGGGGGGAACAGATACGCAGTATTTT. It encodes CASSYSGGGTDTQYF.

The rearrangement links TRBV7-2 to TRBJ2-5; tentative D call: TRBD1 (7 bases). CDR3 length: 14 residues. CDR1 and CDR2 from the germline V gene are SGHTA and FQGNSA. V was trimmed by 1 base and J by 5 bases, leaving 11 bases between them. The CDR3 DNA is TGTGCCAGCAGCTTAGGTCCAGGGGGGGAGACCCAGTACTTC. It is translated as CASSLGPGGETQYF.

This chain uses TRBV7-9 with TRBJ1-5; no clear D. The germline gives CDR1 SEHNR, CDR2 FQNEAQ (reference sequence). V lost 5 bases, J lost 3 bases, and 5 bases lay in between. The CDR3 covers 12 residues. CDR3 sequence reads: CASSRDNQPQHF. The DNA of the CDR3 is TGTGCCAGCAGCCGAGACAATCAGCCCCAGCATTTT.

This chain connects TRBV28 to TRBJ2-1, with D uncertain. With 5 bases removed from V and 1 base from J, the gap between germline ends came to 15 bases. The CDR3 has 16 residues. Germline assignment: CDR1 MDHEN and CDR2 SYDVKM. CDR3 sequence reads: CASSPNFGISYNEQFF. The CDR3 DNA is TGTGCCAGCAGTCCAAACTTCGGTATTTCCTACAATGAGCAGTTCTTC.

The V call is TRBV7-9, the J call TRBJ1-1; D is perhaps TRBD1 (5 bases). The CDR3 is made up of 15 amino acids. Per the germline V gene, CDR1 is SEHNR and CDR2 is FQNEAQ (reference sequence). Between the trimmed V and J ends, which lost 5 bases and 4 bases, there was a span of 17 bases. The CDR3 nucleotides read TGTGCCAGCAGCGCCTTGTTGGGGCAATTCACTGAAGCTTTCTTT. This gives the protein CASSALLGQFTEAFF.

This clone was observed a single time. The chain has TRBV6-5 and TRBJ1-4; TRBD1 might be the D (6 bases). The V end was cut by 0 bases, the J end by 8 bases, with 13 bases between. CDR1 is MNHEY, CDR2 SVGAGI, per germline. The CDR3 totals 15 residues. CDR3 in DNA: TGTGCCAGCAGTTACTCCAGGGGCGTCAGAGAAAAACTGTTTTTT. It is translated as CASSYSRGVREKLFF.

J is TRBJ1-5 and V is TRBV2, with D possibly matching TRBD1 (6 bases). Trimming removed 4 bases at V and 4 bases at J, with 23 bases between. The CDR3 consists of 18 residues. Germline lookup yields CDR1 SNHLY and CDR2 FYNNEI. This CDR3 reads CASSGDTGSGTLNQPQHF. The CDR3 coding sequence is TGTGCCAGCAGTGGAGATACCGGAAGCGGGACATTGAATCAGCCCCAGCATTTT.

CDR3 protein: CASSLGGLGEKLFF. CDR3 DNA: TGTGCCAGCAGTCTTGGGGGGCTCGGTGAAAAACTGTTTTTT. The gene calls are TRBV28 and TRBJ1-4, with D possibly being TRBD1 (6 bases). The germline CDR1 and CDR2 sequences are MDHEN and SYDVKM. This CDR3 region has 14 residues. Trimming stripped 5 bases from V and 7 bases from J, with 14 bases between.

The chain couples TRBV19 to TRBJ2-5; D call uncertain. Trimming took off 3 bases at V and 4 bases at J, with 9 bases between the two ends. Germline loops: CDR1 LNHDA, CDR2 SQIVND (reference sequence). This CDR3 has 13 residues. The CDR3 loop reads CASSISVPETQYF. The CDR3 nucleotides are TGTGCCAGTAGTATCAGCGTCCCAGAGACCCAGTACTTC.

CDR3 region: CASSFRQGGHEQYF. CDR3 DNA sequence: TGTGCCAGCAGTTTCCGACAGGGGGGCCACGAGCAGTACTTC. The rearrangement joins TRBV27 to TRBJ2-7, with 9 nucleotides matching TRBD1. After removal of 3 bases from V and 5 bases from J, the junction contained 5 bases not matched to a gene. This CDR3 is 14 amino acids long. Germline V gives CDR1 MNHEY, CDR2 SMNVEV (reference sequence).

This chain's CDR3 is CASKLDQGRFSPLHF. As DNA, the CDR3 is TGTGCCAGCAAGTTAGATCAGGGTCGATTTTCACCCCTCCACTTT. The chain carries TRBV28 and TRBJ1-6, with a tentative D call TRBD1 (5 bases). This CDR3 contains 15 residues. Germline CDR1 is MDHEN and CDR2 is SYDVKM. V was clipped by 7 bases and J by 9 bases, with 19 bases between them. The full variable domain, its missing parts supplied by reference TRBV28 and TRBJ1-6, is DVKVTQSSRYLVKRTGEKVFLECVQDMDHENMFWYRQDPGLGLRLIYFSYDVKMKEKGDIPEGYSVSREKKERFSLILESASTNQTSMYLCASKLDQGRFSPLHFGNGTRLTVT.

This clone has a handful of counts. The V and J genes are TRBV30 and TRBJ1-5; D is ambiguous. CDR1 is GTSNPN, CDR2 SVGIG, per germline (reference sequence). V lost 0 bases and J 5 bases, leaving 14 bases between the germline ends. The CDR3 has 15 residues. Written as DNA, the CDR3 is TGTGCCTGGAGTGTCACCCAAGAGGGCCATCAGCCCCAGCATTTT. Translating gives CAWSVTQEGHQPQHF.

The chain employs TRBV30 and TRBJ1-2; TRBD1 might be the D (6 bases). Trimming took off 7 bases at V and 2 bases at J, with 11 bases between the two ends. This CDR3 is built from 12 residues. CDR1 and CDR2 from the germline V gene are GTSNPN and SVGIG (reference sequence). The DNA for the CDR3 is TGTGCCTTGCCGGGGGGCAACTATGGCTACACCTTC. Its translation is CALPGGNYGYTF. The full variable domain, completed using reference TRBV30 and TRBJ1-2, is SQTIHQWPATLVQPVGSPLSLECTVEGTSNPNLYWYRQAAGRGLQLLFYSVGIGQISSEVPQNLSASRPQDRQFILSSKKLLLSDSGFYLCALPGGNYGYTFGSGTRLTVV.